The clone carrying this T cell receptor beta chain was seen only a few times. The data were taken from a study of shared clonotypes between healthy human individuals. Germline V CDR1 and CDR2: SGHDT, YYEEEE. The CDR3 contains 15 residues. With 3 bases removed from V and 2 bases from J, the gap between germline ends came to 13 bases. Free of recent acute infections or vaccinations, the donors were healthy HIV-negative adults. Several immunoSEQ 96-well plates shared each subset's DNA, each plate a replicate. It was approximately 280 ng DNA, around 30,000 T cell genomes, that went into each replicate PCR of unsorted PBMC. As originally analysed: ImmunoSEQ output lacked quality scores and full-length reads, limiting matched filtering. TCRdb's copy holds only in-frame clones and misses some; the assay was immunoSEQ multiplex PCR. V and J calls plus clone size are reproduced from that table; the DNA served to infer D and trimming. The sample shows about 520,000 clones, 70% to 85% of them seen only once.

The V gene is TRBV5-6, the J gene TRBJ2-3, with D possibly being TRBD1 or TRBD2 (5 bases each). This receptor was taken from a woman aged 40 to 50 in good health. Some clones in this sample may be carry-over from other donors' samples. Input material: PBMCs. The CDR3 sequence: CASSSGARYTDTQYF. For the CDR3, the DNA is TGTGCCAGCAGCTCCGGGGCCAGATACACAGATACGCAGTATTTT.